These T cell receptor beta chains were read from a single sample in a study of cytomegalovirus exposure and HLA in healthy donors. Some clones are missing from TCRdb's copy, which holds only in-frame ones; the method was immunoSEQ multiplex PCR. The data show fewer than 100,000 clones, around 94% seen once. The sample comprised PBMCs. The receptor source for this set is a woman aged 18-29 years in good health and CMV-seropositive. Each CDR3 is given with its conserved first and last residue. D genes are given only for firm matches. Clone size is not always given. Where it is, it says once, few, many or a class for expanded clones.

>.|TRBJ2-7|TRBV6-5|TRBD1
TGTGCCAGCAGTTACCAAGGACAGGGGGTGTACGAGCAGTACTTC
CASSYQGQGVYEQYF
>.|TRBJ1-2|TRBV6-4|.
TGTGCCAGCAGTGACTCGAACGGCGGAATCTATGGCTACACCTTC
CASSDSNGGIYGYTF
>.|TRBJ2-5|TRBV5-1|TRBD2
TGCGCCAGCAGCTACGGACTAGCGGGGGGAGAGACCCAGTACTTC
CASSYGLAGGETQYF
>.|TRBJ2-7|TRBV6-6|TRBD2
TGTGCCAGCAGTTCGGCTGGACTAGAAAGCTCCTACGAGCAGTACTTC
CASSSAGLESSYEQYF
>.|TRBJ1-2|TRBV28|TRBD1
TGTGCCAGCAGTCCACGACAGGGGGCTTACTATGGCTACACCTTC
CASSPRQGAYYGYTF
>.|TRBJ1-5|TRBV10-2|.
TGCGCCAGCAGTGAGGGGGCGAGGCAGCCCCAGCATTTT
CASSEGARQPQHF
>.|TRBJ1-5|TRBV6-1|TRBD1
TGTGCCAGCAGTGAGACTATCAGGGGGCTTAATCAGCCCCAGCATTTT
CASSETIRGLNQPQHF
>.|TRBJ2-5|TRBV7-7|TRBD1
TGTGCCAGTGGACAGGTCGGTTCCCAAGAGACCCAGTACTTC
CASGQVGSQETQYF
>.|TRBJ2-2|TRBV9|TRBD2
TGTGCCAGCCACCCCCGAGCGGGGGCGAACACCGGGGAGCTGTTTTTT
CASHPRAGANTGELFF
>.|TRBJ1-4|TRBV19|TRBD1
TGTGCCAGTAGTATAGACCTGGGACAGGGTAATGAAAAACTGTTTTTT
CASSIDLGQGNEKLFF
>.|TRBJ2-7|TRBV30|.
TGTGCCTGGAGTGTAGGCGGGGGCGCCGGGTACGAGCAGTACTTC
CAWSVGGGAGYEQYF
>.|TRBJ2-2|TRBV7-9|.
TGTGCCAGCAGCTTAGCACTCAGGGCGGGGGAGCTGTTTTTT
CASSLALRAGELFF
>.|TRBJ2-2|TRBV2|.
TGTGCCAGCATTTTTTTCGGGGGGGAGCTGTTTTTT
CASIFFGGELFF
>.|TRBJ1-1|TRBV28|TRBD1
TGTGCCAGCAGGGGGACAGGGGGAGACACTGAAGCTTTCTTT
CASRGTGGDTEAFF
>.|TRBJ2-2|TRBV4-1|TRBD2
TGCGCCAGCAGCCATACCGGGACTAGCGGTACCGGGGAGCTGTTTTTT
CASSHTGTSGTGELFF
>.|TRBJ2-5|TRBV5-3|TRBD2
TGTGCCAGAAGCCAAGGGGGACTAGCTCAAGAGACCCAGTACTTC
CARSQGGLAQETQYF
>.|TRBJ1-1|TRBV5-1|.
TGCGCCAGCAGCCCCTATATGAACACTGAAGCTTTCTTT
CASSPYMNTEAFF
>.|TRBJ1-6|TRBV5-1|.
TGCGCCAGCAGCTTGAACGCGGAACACTGGGATTCACCCCTCCACTTT
CASSLNAEHWDSPLHF
>.|TRBJ2-7|TRBV28|.
TGTGCCAGCAGAGTTACTACAGGGTACGAGCAGTACTTC
CASRVTTGYEQYF
>.|TRBJ2-3|TRBV9|.
TGTGCCAGCAGCGTAATCTCAGATACGCAGTATTTT
CASSVISDTQYF
>.|TRBJ2-6|TRBV4-3|TRBD2
TGCGCCAGCAGCCGGGGGCTAGCGGGTAACTCTGGGGCCAACGTCCTGACTTTC
CASSRGLAGNSGANVLTF
>.|TRBJ2-5|TRBV4-2|.
TGTGCCAGCAGCCAAGATAACATGCAAGAGACCCAGTACTTC
CASSQDNMQETQYF
>.|TRBJ2-3|TRBV9|.
TGTGCCAGCAGCGCGCAACAGGGTGGTACGCAGTATTTT
CASSAQQGGTQYF
>once|TRBJ2-1|TRBV6-1|TRBD2
TGTGCCAGCAGGACTAGCGTTTACAATGAGCAGTTCTTC
CASRTSVYNEQFF
>.|TRBJ2-1|TRBV5-8|.
TGTGCCAGCAGCGGGACTTCCTACAATGAGCAGTTCTTC
CASSGTSYNEQFF
>.|TRBJ2-3|TRBV11-3|TRBD1
TGTGCCAGCAGCTACAGGGGGCGATACACAGATACGCAGTATTTT
CASSYRGRYTDTQYF
>.|TRBJ2-5|TRBV5-1|.
TGCGCCAGCAGCTTGTTCGTGGAGACCCAGTACTTC
CASSLFVETQYF
>.|TRBJ2-7|TRBV4-1|TRBD1
TGCGCCAGCAGCTCCGACAGGGGAGGTTACGAGCAGTACTTC
CASSSDRGGYEQYF
>.|TRBJ1-1|TRBV9|.
TGTGCCAGCAACAAAAAGGGGGTAGGGGAGTCTGAAGCTTTCTTT
CASNKKGVGESEAFF
>.|TRBJ2-7|TRBV4-1|.
TGCGCCAGCAGCCAAGAACAGGGCGGTGGCGAGCAGTACTTC
CASSQEQGGGEQYF
>.|TRBJ2-7|TRBV7-2|.
TGTGCCAGCAGCTTAGAGGTCCAGGGGCCGTACGAGCAGTACTTC
CASSLEVQGPYEQYF
>.|TRBJ2-7|TRBV7-9|TRBD2
TGTGCCAGCAGCGTAGGACTAGCGATGGTTAGCGAGCAGTACTTC
CASSVGLAMVSEQYF
>.|TRBJ2-1|TRBV29-1|TRBD1
TGCAGCGTAGATCGGGGGACAGGCTACAATGAGCAGTTCTTC
CSVDRGTGYNEQFF
>.|TRBJ1-2|TRBV23-1|.
TGCGCCAGCAGTCGAGGGTGGGAGAACTATGGCTACACCTTC
CASSRGWENYGYTF
>once|TRBJ1-1|TRBV7-9|.
TGTGCCAGCAGCTCACCCAGATTGGAGGGCACTGAAGCTTTCTTT
CASSSPRLEGTEAFF
>.|TRBJ1-1|TRBV5-1|TRBD1
TGCGCCAGCAGCTTCGGACAGGGGGCGGGAGGCACTGAAGCTTTCTTT
CASSFGQGAGGTEAFF